This TCR beta chain was retrieved from a study of TET2 disruption in CD19-targeted CAR T cells. TCRdb's table, derived via immunoSEQ multiplex PCR, lists solely in-frame clones and lacks some. The table gives 25,000 to 30,000 clones; the top ten clones make up more than 1.5% of it. Details on this clone: The antigen remains undetermined. The read ends 3 residues early relative to the CDR3; the germline J gene fills the gap. Additional DNA sequences in this sample encode the identical CDR3.

Indicated treatment: autologous CTL019 cells: CD19 CAR with 4-1BB and CD3 zeta domains. CDR1 MGHDK and CDR2 SYGVNS come from the germline V gene. V dropped 3 bases and J dropped 2; count of bases not matched to a gene: 4. This CDR3 spans 15 amino acids. This receptor was identified in a man in his 70s with chronic lymphocytic leukemia. Sequencing used CD8- CAR+ T cells sorted from cultured blood T cells, obtained for CD19 CAR T cell therapy. Noted subset: CD8-negative CAR-positive T cells from the infusion product. V usage is TRBV25-1 and J usage is TRBJ1-2, with TRBD1 matching 9 bases. CDR3 bases read: TGTGCCAGCAGTGACGAGGACAGGGGAAACTATGGC. This sequence encodes CASSDEDRGNYG. The full CDR3 reads CASSDEDRGNYGYTF.